The present entry profiles one T cell receptor (beta chain) with its context. Its antigen is unknown. The data were obtained in a study of identical twins. Study-wide points: A partial confounding effect on zero-insertion analyses could come from invariant MAIT and iNKT cells. While abundant cord blood beta clonotypes carried fewer insertions, memory repertoires showed no such pattern.

TCRdb passed the 5' RACE reads through MiXCR, listing each CDR3 protein once. The sample has about 520,000 distinct CDR3 sequences, under 25% seen once. This same sample was also part of a study on T cells expressing NK-cell markers.

What was sequenced was CD4+ T cells sorted from blood. The source is a woman aged 18-29 years in good health.

CDR3 amino acids: CSALTGGNGELFF. The DNA for the CDR3 is TGCAGTGCTCTGACAGGGGGCAACGGGGAGCTGTTTTTT. The chain couples TRBV20-1 to TRBJ2-2; 10 bases fit TRBD1. The V gene end was trimmed by 5 bases and the J gene end by 7 bases; junction bases not matched to a gene: 4. Germline CDR1 reads DFQATT; CDR2 reads SNEGSKA (reference sequence). This CDR3 has 13 residues.